This T cell receptor (beta chain) was profiled in a study of T-cell memory formation after mild COVID-19. TCRdb fed the 5' RACE reads into MiXCR, producing one record per CDR3 protein. There are roughly 190,000 distinct CDR3 sequences in the sample; around 18% occur only once, and 2.4% lies in the top ten. The CDR3 sequence is 12 residues long. CDR1 is GTSNPN, CDR2 SVGIG, per germline (reference sequence). Trimming cost V 2 bases and J 1 base, with 5 bases left between them. The sample taken for sequencing was PBMCs or a T cell subset sorted from them (not recorded which). This sequence originates from an adult woman who had mild COVID-19 (a few samples of this study predate the infection). Cell type and time point are not known. V is TRBV30 and J is TRBJ1-2; D unclear. In DNA, the CDR3 is TGTGCCTGGAGTCCTCTTAACTATGGCTACACCTTC. Its translation is CAWSPLNYGYTF.